The present TCR beta chain was sequenced within a study of shared clonotypes between healthy human individuals. Naive CD8 cells lacked CD45RO and underwent positive selection for CCR7, leaving out terminally differentiated effector memory CD45RA+ cells. Data came from immunoSEQ multiplex PCR; TCRdb stores just in-frame clones and leaves some out. The data contain some 2.1 million clones, around 95% of them singletons. V was clipped by 4 bases and J by 8 bases, with 20 bases between them. The CDR3 sequence is 16 residues long. Per the germline V gene, CDR1 is MNHNY and CDR2 is SVGAGI (reference sequence).

This clonotype was sampled from a man younger than 35 in good health. Some clones in this sample may be carry-over from other donors' samples. The sample consisted of naive CD8+ T cells from PBMCs. The chain links TRBV6-6 to TRBJ1-4; D might be TRBD1 (6 bases). Here the CDR3 DNA reads TGTGCCAGCAGTTCGACCTACAGGGTCGGTGACGAAAAACTGTTTTTT. Translating it yields CASSSTYRVGDEKLFF.